Presented here are 9 T cell receptor beta chains from one specimen sequenced in a study of a mutant IDH1 vaccine in newly diagnosed glioma. Sequenced by immunoSEQ multiplex PCR; TCRdb stores in-frame clones only, minus some. The sample consists of around 37,000 clones, just under 95% of them appearing once. Time point given: baseline, week 1 (first vaccination visit). Regarding treatment: pre-vaccination baseline after standard-of-care therapy. Sequencing used PBMCs, obtained from a glioma patient treated with radiotherapy, temozolomide or both. Receptor source: a man between 18 and 29 years old with glioma.

The V gene is TRBV9, the J gene TRBJ2-5; possibly TRBD2 for D (5 bases). Germline CDR1 SGDLS, CDR2 YYNGEE. The CDR3 totals 15 residues. V dropped 4 bases and J dropped 5 bases, with 18 bases sitting between them. CDR3 sequence: CASSPTQREGETQYF. The CDR3 nucleotides read TGTGCCAGCAGCCCTACCCAGAGAGAGGGTGAGACCCAGTACTTC.

The V gene is TRBV30, the J gene TRBJ2-2; D may match TRBD1 or TRBD2 (5 bases each). V was trimmed by 8 bases and J by 4 bases, leaving 11 bases between them. Germline CDR1 and CDR2: GTSNPN and SVGIG (reference sequence). This CDR3 is 12 amino acids long. The CDR3 nucleotides read TGTGCCCTATCTGGGGGCACCGGGGAGCTGTTTTTT. It translates to CALSGGTGELFF.

This clone has a single count. CDR3 DNA sequence: TGTGCCAGCAGCCAAGATCTAGCGGGCTACGGTCGTGTGTACTTC. This gives the protein CASSQDLAGYGRVYF. The genes are TRBV4-2 and TRBJ2-7, with 8 bases fitting TRBD2. Germline trimming cut 0 bases from V and 12 bases from J; bases unmatched to any gene: 13. The CDR3 extends over 15 amino acids. Germline CDR1 reads LGHNA; CDR2 reads YNFKEQ.

Details on this clone: This sample also contains other DNA sequences that code for the same CDR3. This rearrangement joins TRBV4-3 to TRBJ1-1; TRBD1 aligns across 8 bases. After removal of 0 bases from V and 1 base from J, the junction contained 4 bases not matched to a gene. The CDR3 extends over 16 amino acids. The germline CDR1 and CDR2 sequences are LGHNA and YSLEER. CDR3 sequence reads: CASSQDKGTGNTEAFF. As DNA, the CDR3 is TGCGCCAGCAGCCAAGATAAGGGGACAGGGAACACTGAAGCTTTCTTT.

The J gene is TRBJ2-7, the V gene TRBV18; D is unresolved. Germline CDR1 reads KGHSH; CDR2 reads LQKENI. The CDR3 totals 13 residues. The V end was cut by 5 bases, the J end by 6 bases, with 14 bases between. The CDR3: CASSSDLTSEQYF. DNA of the CDR3: TGTGCCAGCTCATCCGACTTAACGTCCGAGCAGTACTTC.

The table lists this clone with a count of one. This sequence joins TRBV7-9 and TRBJ2-7; 7 nucleotides line up with TRBD1. CDR1 and CDR2 from the germline V gene are SEHNR and FQNEAQ (reference sequence). CDR3 length: 15 residues. After removal of 7 bases from V and 0 bases from J, the junction contained 9 bases not matched to a gene. The CDR3 DNA sequence: TGTGCCAGCACCCCCCCGACAGGGAGCTCCTACGAGCAGTACTTC. This encodes CASTPPTGSSYEQYF.

The V call is TRBV30, the J call TRBJ1-5; D gene uncertain. This CDR3 spans 15 amino acids. Germline V gene lookup returns CDR1 GTSNPN and CDR2 SVGIG (reference sequence). Trimming took off 2 bases at V and 3 bases at J, with 14 bases between the two ends. CDR3 nucleotide sequence: TGTGCCTGGAGTTCATCCCGGGCGGTCAATCAGCCCCAGCATTTT. Amino acid sequence: CAWSSSRAVNQPQHF.

The V and J genes are TRBV28 and TRBJ1-3; possible D gene TRBD1, 6 bases. This CDR3 comprises 15 residues. V dropped 5 bases and J dropped 5 bases, with 16 bases sitting between them. Germline V gene data show CDR1 as MDHEN and CDR2 as SYDVKM. The CDR3 DNA is TGTGCCAGCAGTCCTCTGGGAAGGGGGAGAAACACCATATATTTT. Translated: CASSPLGRGRNTIYF.

The chain is built from TRBV4-2 and TRBJ2-7; 9 bases line up with TRBD2. This CDR3 has 15 residues. V lost 6 bases, J lost 7 bases, and 13 bases stayed unmatched. The germline gives CDR1 LGHNA, CDR2 YNFKEQ. CDR3 residues: CASSPRASGELEQYF. The CDR3 DNA follows: TGTGCCAGCAGTCCGCGGGCTAGCGGGGAACTGGAGCAGTACTTC.